Reported below is one TCR beta chain. Sequenced by immunoSEQ multiplex PCR; TCRdb stores in-frame clones only, minus some. The table records 200,000 to 300,000 clones, roughly 80% of them present only once. The data were obtained in a study of blood T cell repertoires in COVID-19. The CDR3 extends over 14 amino acids. V dropped 3 bases and J dropped 5; count of bases not matched to a gene: 4. Germline V gene lookup returns CDR1 SGDLS and CDR2 YYNGEE. Sequencing was performed on peripheral blood. The chain recombines TRBV9 with TRBJ1-4, with TRBD1 identical over 7 bases. This TCR derives from a man aged 55-75 years with acute or convalescent COVID-19. DNA for the CDR3: TGTGCCAGCAGCGGGGGACAGACCAATGAAAAACTGTTTTTT. Its translation: CASSGGQTNEKLFF.